This T cell receptor (beta chain) was sequenced during a study of blood T cell repertoires in COVID-19. Overall study context: Specimens from acute and convalescent COVID-19 originated in the United States, Italy and Spain. PBMCs, B-cell-depleted T cells, or T cells were the source of the cDNA or gDNA that made up the material.

The CDR3 runs 13 residues. Per germline, CDR1 ENHRY and CDR2 SYGVKD. Losses at the gene ends were 10 bases for V and 5 bases for J; bases not matched to a gene: 10. Original methodology: Using reference gene primer amplification, nucleated cell counts were estimated. Here immunoSEQ multiplex PCR was the method, and the copy in TCRdb shows in-frame clones only, minus some. That table is the source of V, J and clone size, and D and trimming were worked out from the DNA. The data hold about 40,000 clones, with almost 80% observed a single time. The sequence came from a woman of 80 years or more with acute or convalescent COVID-19. The sequencing input was peripheral blood. This chain connects TRBV10-3 to TRBJ1-2; 7 bases are shared with TRBD1. CDR3 coding DNA: TGTGCCACCTCTGGACAGGTTGTGTATGGCTACACCTTC. It specifies CATSGQVVYGYTF.